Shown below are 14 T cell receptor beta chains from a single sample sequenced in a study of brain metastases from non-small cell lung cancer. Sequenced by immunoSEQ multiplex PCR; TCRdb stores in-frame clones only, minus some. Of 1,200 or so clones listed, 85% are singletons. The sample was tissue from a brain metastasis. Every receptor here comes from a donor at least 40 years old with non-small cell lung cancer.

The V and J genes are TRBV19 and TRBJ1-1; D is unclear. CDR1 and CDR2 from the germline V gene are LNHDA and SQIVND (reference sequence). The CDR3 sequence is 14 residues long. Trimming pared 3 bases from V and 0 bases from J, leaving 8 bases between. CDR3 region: CASSMGSLNTEAFF. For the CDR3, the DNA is TGTGCCAGTAGTATGGGGAGCTTGAACACTGAAGCTTTCTTT.

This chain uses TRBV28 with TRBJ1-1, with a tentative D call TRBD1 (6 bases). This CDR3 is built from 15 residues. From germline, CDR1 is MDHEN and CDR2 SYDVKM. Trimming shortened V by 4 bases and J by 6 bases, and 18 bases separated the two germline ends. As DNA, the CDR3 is TGTGCCAGCAGTTCTTGGGGGCGGGGATTACCTGAAGCTTTCTTT. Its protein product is CASSSWGRGLPEAFF.

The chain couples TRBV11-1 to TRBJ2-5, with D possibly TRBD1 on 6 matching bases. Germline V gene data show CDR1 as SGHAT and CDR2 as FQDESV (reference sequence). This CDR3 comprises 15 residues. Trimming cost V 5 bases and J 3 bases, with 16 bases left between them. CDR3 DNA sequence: TGTGCCAGCAGCCAACAGGGTTTTTTTGAAGAGACCCAGTACTTC. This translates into CASSQQGFFEETQYF. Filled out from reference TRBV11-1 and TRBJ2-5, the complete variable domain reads EAEVAQSPRYKITEKSQAVAFWCDPISGHATLYWYRQILGQGPELLVQFQDESVVDDSQLPKDRFSAERLKGVDSTLKIQPAELGDSAMYLCASSQQGFFEETQYFGPGTRLLVL.

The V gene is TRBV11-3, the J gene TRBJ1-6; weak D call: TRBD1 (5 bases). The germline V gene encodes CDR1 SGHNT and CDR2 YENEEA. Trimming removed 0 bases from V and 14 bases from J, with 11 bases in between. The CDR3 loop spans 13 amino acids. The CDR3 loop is CASSLDTKGALHF. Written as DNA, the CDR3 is TGTGCCAGCAGCTTAGACACCAAAGGGGCCCTCCACTTT.

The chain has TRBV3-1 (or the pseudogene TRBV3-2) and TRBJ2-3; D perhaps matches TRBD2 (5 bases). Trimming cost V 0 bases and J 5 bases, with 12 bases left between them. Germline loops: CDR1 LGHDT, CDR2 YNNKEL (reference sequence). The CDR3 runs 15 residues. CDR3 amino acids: CASSQEVSEGDTQYF. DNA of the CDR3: TGTGCCAGCAGCCAAGAGGTTAGCGAGGGAGATACGCAGTATTTT.

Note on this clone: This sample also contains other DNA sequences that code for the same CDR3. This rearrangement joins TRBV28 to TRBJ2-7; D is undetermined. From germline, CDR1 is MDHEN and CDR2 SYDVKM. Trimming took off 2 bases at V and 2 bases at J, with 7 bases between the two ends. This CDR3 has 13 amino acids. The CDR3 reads CASSLSGTYEQYF. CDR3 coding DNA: TGTGCCAGCAGTTTAAGTGGGACCTACGAGCAGTACTTC.

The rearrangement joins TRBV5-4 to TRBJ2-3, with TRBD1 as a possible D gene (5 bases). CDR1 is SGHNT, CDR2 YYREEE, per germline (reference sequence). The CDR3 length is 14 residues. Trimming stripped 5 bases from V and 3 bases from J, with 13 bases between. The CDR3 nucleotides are TGTGCCAGCAGTGAAGGGGCCGCAACAGATACGCAGTATTTT. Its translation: CASSEGAATDTQYF.

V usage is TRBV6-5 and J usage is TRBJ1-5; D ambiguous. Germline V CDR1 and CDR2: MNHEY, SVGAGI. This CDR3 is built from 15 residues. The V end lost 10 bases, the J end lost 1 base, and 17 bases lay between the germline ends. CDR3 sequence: CATEDAGISNQPQHF. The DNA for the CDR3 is TGTGCCACGGAAGACGCGGGAATAAGCAATCAGCCCCAGCATTTT.

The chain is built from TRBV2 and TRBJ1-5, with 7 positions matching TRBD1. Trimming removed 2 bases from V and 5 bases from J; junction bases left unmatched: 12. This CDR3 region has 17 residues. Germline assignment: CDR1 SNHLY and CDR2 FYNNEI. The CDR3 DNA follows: TGTGCCAGCAGTGAATTCCCACCGGACAGGAGATATCAGCCCCAGCATTTT. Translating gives CASSEFPPDRRYQPQHF.

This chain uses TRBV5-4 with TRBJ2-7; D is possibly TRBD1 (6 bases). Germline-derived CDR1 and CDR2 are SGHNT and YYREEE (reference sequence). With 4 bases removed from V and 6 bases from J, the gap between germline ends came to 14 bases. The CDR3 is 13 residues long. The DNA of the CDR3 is TGTGCCAGCAGCGCGGGCCAACAGGGCGAGCAGTACTTC. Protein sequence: CASSAGQQGEQYF. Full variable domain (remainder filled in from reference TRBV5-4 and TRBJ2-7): ETGVTQSPTHLIKTRGQQVTLRCSSQSGHNTVSWYQQALGQGPQFIFQYYREEENGRGNFPPRFSGLQFPNYSSELNVNALELDDSALYLCASSAGQQGEQYFGPGTRLTVT.

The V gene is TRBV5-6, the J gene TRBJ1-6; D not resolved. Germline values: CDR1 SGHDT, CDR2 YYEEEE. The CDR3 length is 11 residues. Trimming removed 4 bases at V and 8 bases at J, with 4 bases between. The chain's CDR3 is CASSADSPLHF. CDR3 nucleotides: TGTGCCAGCAGCGCTGATTCACCCCTCCACTTT. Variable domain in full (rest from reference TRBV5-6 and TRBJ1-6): DAGVTQSPTHLIKTRGQQVTLRCSPKSGHDTVSWYQQALGQGPQFIFQYYEEEERQRGNFPDRFSGHQFPNYSSELNVNALLLGDSALYLCASSADSPLHFGNGTRLTVT.

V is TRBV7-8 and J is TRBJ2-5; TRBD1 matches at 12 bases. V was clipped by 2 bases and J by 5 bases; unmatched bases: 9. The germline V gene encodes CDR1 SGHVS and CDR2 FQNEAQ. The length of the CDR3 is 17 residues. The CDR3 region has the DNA TGTGCCAGCAGCTTAATTCGCGGGACAGGGGGCTTCGAGACCCAGTACTTC. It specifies CASSLIRGTGGFETQYF.

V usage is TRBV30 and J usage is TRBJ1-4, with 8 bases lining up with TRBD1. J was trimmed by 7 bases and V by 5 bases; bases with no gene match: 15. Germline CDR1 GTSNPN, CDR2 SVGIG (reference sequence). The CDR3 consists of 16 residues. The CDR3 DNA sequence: TGTGCCTGGGGGAAAAGGTCGGACAGGGTTGCTGAAAAACTGTTTTTT. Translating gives CAWGKRSDRVAEKLFF.

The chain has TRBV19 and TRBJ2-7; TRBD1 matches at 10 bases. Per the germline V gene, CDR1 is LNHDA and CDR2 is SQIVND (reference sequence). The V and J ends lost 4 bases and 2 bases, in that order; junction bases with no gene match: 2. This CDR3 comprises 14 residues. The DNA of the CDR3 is TGTGCCAGTAGTACTGGACAGGGGGCCTACGAGCAGTACTTC. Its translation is CASSTGQGAYEQYF.